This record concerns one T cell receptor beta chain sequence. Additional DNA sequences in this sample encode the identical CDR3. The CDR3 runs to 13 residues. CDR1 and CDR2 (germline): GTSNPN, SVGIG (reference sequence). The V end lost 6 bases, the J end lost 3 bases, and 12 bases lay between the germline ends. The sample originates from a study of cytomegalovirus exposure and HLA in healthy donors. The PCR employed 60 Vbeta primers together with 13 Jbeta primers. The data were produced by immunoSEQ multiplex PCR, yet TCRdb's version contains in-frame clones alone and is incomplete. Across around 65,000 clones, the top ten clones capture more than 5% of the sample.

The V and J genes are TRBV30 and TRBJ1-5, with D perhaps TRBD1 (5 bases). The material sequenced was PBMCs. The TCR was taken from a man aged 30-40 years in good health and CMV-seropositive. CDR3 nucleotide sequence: TGTGCCTGCCAACAGGCGTTCAATCAGCCCCAGCATTTT. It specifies CACQQAFNQPQHF.